This TCR beta chain was retrieved from a study of blood T cell repertoires in COVID-19. Study-level information: Material from acute and convalescent COVID-19 was sourced from the United States, Italy and Spain. T cells, B-cell-depleted T cells, or PBMCs supplied cDNA or gDNA.

V gave up 4 bases and J gave up 0 bases, with 13 bases separating them. Germline assignment: CDR1 LNHDA and CDR2 SQIVND (reference sequence). The CDR3 covers 17 residues. In the original processing: By means of reference gene primer amplification, nucleated cell counts were estimated. Libraries were prepared by immunoSEQ multiplex PCR; TCRdb keeps only in-frame clonotypes and omits some of them. D and trimming were read from the DNA, whereas the V and J calls and clone size are those reported in that table. The sample includes about 250,000 clones, over 75% seen only once; the top ten take 2% to 2.5%.

V gene TRBV19 combines with J gene TRBJ2-6; D is undetermined. This sequence originates from a woman aged 40 to 50 who had recovered from COVID-19. The sequencing input was peripheral blood. DNA for the CDR3: TGTGCCAGTAGTACGCACAGATCTTACTCTGGGGCCAACGTCCTGACTTTC. This codes for CASSTHRSYSGANVLTF.